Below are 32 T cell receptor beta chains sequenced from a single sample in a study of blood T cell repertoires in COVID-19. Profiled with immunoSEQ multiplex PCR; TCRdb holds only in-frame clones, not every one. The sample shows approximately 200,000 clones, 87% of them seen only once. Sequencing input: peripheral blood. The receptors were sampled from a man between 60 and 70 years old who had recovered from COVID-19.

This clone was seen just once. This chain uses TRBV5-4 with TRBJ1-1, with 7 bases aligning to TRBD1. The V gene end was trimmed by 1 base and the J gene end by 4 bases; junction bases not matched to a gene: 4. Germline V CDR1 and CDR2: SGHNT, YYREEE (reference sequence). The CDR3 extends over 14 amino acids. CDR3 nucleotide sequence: TGTGCCAGCAGCTTGCAGGGGGTATCCACTGAAGCTTTCTTT. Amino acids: CASSLQGVSTEAFF. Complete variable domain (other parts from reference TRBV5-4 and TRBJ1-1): ETGVTQSPTHLIKTRGQQVTLRCSSQSGHNTVSWYQQALGQGPQFIFQYYREEENGRGNFPPRFSGLQFPNYSSELNVNALELDDSALYLCASSLQGVSTEAFFGQGTRLTVV.

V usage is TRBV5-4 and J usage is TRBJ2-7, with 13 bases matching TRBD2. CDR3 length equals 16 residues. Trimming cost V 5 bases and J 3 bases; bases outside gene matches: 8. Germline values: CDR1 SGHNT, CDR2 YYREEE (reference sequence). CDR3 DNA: TGTGCCAGCAGGCCTGGACTAGCGGGGGATGTCTACGAGCAGTACTTC. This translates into CASRPGLAGDVYEQYF.

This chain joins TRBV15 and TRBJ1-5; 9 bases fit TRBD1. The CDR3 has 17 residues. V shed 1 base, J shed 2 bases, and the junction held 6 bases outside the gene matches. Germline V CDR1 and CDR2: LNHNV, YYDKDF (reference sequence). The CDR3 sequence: CATSRVKQGAGNQPQHF. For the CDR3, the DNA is TGTGCCACCAGCAGAGTCAAACAGGGGGCCGGCAATCAGCCCCAGCATTTT.

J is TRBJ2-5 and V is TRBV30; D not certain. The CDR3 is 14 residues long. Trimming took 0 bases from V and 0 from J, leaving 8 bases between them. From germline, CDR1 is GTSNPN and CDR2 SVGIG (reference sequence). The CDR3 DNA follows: TGTGCCTGGAGTGTAGGAACAGACCAAGAGACCCAGTACTTC. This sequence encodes CAWSVGTDQETQYF.

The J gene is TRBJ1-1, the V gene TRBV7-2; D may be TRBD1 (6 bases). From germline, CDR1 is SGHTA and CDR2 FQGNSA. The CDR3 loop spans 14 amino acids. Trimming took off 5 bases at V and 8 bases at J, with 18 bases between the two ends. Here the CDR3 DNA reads TGTGCCAGCAGCGTAATAGGAGCCGGACAGGAAGCTTTCTTT. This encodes CASSVIGAGQEAFF.

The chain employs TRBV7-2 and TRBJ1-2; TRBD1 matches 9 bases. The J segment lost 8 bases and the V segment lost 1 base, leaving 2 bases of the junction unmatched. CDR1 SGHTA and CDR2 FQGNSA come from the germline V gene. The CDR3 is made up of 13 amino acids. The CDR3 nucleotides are TGTGCCAGCAGCTTAGGGGACAGGGACGGCTACACCTTC. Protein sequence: CASSLGDRDGYTF.

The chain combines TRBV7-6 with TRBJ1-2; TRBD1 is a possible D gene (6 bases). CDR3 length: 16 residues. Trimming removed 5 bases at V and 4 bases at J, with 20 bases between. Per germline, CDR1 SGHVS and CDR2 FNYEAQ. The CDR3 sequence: CASSPPLQGNPYGYTF. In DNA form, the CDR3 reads TGTGCCAGCAGCCCACCGTTACAGGGTAACCCCTATGGCTACACCTTC.

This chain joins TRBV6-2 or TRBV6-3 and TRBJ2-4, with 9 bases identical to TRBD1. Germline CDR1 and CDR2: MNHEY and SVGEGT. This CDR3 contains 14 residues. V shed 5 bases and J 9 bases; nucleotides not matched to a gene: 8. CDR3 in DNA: TGTGCCAGCAGTCCCACAGGGGGCAGGGGCATTCAGTACTTC. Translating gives CASSPTGGRGIQYF.

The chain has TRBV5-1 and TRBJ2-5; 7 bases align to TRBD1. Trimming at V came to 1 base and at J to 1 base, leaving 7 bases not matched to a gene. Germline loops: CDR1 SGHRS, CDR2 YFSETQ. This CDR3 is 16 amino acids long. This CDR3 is CASSLSTGTVQETQYF. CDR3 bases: TGCGCCAGCAGCTTGTCCACCGGGACAGTCCAAGAGACCCAGTACTTC. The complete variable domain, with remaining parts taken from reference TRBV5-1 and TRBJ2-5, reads KAGVTQTPRYLIKTRGQQVTLSCSPISGHRSVSWYQQTPGQGLQFLFEYFSETQRNKGNFPGRFSGRQFSNSRSEMNVSTLELGDSALYLCASSLSTGTVQETQYFGPGTRLLVL.

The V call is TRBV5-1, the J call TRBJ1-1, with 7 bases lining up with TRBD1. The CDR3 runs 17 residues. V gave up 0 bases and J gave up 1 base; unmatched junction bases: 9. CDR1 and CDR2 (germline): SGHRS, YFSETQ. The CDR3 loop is CASSLDGVGTANTEAFF. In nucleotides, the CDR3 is TGCGCCAGCAGCTTGGATGGGGTAGGGACAGCGAACACTGAAGCTTTCTTT.

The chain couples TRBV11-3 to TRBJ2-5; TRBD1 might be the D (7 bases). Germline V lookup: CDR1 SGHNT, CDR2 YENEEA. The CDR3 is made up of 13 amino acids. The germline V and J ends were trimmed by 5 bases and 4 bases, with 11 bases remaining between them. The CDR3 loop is CASSQGGRETQYF. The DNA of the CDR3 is TGTGCCAGCAGCCAGGGGGGCAGAGAGACCCAGTACTTC. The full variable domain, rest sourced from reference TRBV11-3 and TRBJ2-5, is EAGVVQSPRYKIIEKKQPVAFWCNPISGHNTLYWYLQNLGQGPELLIRYENEEAVDDSQLPKDRFSAERLKGVDSTLKIQPAELGDSAVYLCASSQGGRETQYFGPGTRLLVL.

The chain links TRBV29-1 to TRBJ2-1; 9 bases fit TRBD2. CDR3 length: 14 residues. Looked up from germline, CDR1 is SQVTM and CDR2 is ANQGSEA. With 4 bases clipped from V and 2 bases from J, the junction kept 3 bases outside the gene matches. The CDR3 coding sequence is TGCAGCGTTGGGCTAGCGGGACCCTACAATGAGCAGTTCTTC. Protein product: CSVGLAGPYNEQFF.

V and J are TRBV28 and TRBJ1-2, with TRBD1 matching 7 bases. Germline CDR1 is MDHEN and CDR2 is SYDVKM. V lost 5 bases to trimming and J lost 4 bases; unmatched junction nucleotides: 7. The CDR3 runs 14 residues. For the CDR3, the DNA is TGTGCCAGCAGTCCCCAATACAGGGGCTATGGCTACACCTTC. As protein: CASSPQYRGYGYTF.

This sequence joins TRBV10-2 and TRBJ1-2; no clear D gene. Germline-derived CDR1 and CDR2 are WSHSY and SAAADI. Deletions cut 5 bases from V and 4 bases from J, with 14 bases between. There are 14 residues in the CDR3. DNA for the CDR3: TGCGCCAGCAGTAAGGACGGGAGCTCCTATGGCTACACCTTC. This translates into CASSKDGSSYGYTF.

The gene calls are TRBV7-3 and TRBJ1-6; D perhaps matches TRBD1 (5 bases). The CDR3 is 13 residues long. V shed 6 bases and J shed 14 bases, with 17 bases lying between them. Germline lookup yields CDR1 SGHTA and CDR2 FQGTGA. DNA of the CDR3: TGTGCCAGCAGTCCCGGCGAGGGGAGGGCCCTCCACTTT. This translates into CASSPGEGRALHF. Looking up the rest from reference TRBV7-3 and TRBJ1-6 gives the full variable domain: GAGVSQTPSNKVTEKGKYVELRCDPISGHTALYWYRQSLGQGPEFLIYFQGTGAADDSGLPNDRFFAVRPEGSVSTLKIQRTERGDSAVYLCASSPGEGRALHFGNGTRLTVT.

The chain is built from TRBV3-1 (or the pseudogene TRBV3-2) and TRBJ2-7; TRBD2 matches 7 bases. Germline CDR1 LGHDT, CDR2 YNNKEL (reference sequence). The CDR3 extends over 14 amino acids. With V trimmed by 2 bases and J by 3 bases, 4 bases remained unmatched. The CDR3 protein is CASSQSPGGYEQYF. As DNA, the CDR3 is TGTGCCAGCAGCCAAAGTCCGGGAGGCTACGAGCAGTACTTC.

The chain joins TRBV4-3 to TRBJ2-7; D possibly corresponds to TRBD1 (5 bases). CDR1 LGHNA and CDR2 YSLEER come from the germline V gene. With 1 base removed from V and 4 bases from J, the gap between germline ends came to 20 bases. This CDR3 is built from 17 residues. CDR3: CASSQGIASGAFYEQYF. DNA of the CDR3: TGCGCCAGCAGCCAAGGGATAGCCTCTGGGGCTTTTTACGAGCAGTACTTC.

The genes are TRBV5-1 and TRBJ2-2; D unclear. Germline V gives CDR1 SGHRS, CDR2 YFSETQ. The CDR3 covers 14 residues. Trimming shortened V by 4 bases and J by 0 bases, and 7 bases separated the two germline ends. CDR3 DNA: TGCGCCAGCAGCAACGGGTCGAACACCGGGGAGCTGTTTTTT. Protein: CASSNGSNTGELFF.

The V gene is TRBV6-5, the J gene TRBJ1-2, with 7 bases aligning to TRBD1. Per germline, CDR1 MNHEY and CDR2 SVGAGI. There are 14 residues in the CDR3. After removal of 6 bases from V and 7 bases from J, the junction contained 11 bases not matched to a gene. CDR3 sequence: CASRRTGEVGGYTF. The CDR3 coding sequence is TGTGCCAGCAGAAGAACAGGGGAAGTCGGTGGCTACACCTTC.

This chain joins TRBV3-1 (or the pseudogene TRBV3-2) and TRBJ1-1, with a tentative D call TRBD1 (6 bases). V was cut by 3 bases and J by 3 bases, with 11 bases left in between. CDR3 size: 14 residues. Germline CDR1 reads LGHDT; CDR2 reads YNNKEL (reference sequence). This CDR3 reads CASSHAGVHTEAFF. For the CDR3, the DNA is TGTGCCAGCAGCCACGCAGGGGTGCACACTGAAGCTTTCTTT.

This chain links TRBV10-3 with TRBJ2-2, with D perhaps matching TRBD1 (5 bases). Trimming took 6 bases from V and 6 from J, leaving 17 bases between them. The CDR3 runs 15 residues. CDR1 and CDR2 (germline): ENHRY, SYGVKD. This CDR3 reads CAISKTETDPGELFF. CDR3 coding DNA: TGTGCCATCAGCAAGACAGAAACCGACCCCGGGGAGCTGTTTTTT.

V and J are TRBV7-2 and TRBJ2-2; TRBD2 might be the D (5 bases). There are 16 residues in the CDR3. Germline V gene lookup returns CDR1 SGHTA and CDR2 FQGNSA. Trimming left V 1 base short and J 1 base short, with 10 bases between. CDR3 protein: CASSLVGSLNTGELFF. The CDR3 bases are TGTGCCAGCAGCTTAGTAGGGAGCTTGAACACCGGGGAGCTGTTTTTT. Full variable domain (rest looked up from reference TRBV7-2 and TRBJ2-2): GAGVSQSPSNKVTEKGKDVELRCDPISGHTALYWYRQSLGQGLEFLIYFQGNSAPDKSGLPSDRFSAERTGGSVSTLTIQRTQQEDSAVYLCASSLVGSLNTGELFFGEGSRLTVL.

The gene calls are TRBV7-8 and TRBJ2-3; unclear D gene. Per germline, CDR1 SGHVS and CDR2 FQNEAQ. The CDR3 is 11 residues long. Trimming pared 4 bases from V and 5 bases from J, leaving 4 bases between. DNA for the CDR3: TGTGCCAGCAGCTCTCTAGATACGCAGTATTTT. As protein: CASSSLDTQYF.

This chain's CDR3 is CASSARGGQAMSFSNQPQHF. CDR3 DNA sequence: TGTGCCAGCAGCGCCCGAGGGGGACAGGCTATGAGTTTTAGCAATCAGCCCCAGCATTTT. The J gene is TRBJ1-5, the V gene TRBV28; 8 bases map to TRBD1. CDR1 is MDHEN, CDR2 SYDVKM, per germline. V gave up 6 bases and J gave up 0 bases; unmatched junction bases: 19. This CDR3 is 20 amino acids long. Using reference TRBV28 and TRBJ1-5 for the parts outside the CDR3, the full variable domain is DVKVTQSSRYLVKRTGEKVFLECVQDMDHENMFWYRQDPGLGLRLIYFSYDVKMKEKGDIPEGYSVSREKKERFSLILESASTNQTSMYLCASSARGGQAMSFSNQPQHFGDGTRLSIL.

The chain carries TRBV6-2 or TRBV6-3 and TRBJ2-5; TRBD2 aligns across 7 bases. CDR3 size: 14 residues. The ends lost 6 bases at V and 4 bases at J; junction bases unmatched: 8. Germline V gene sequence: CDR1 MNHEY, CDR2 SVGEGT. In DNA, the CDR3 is TGTGCCAGCAGCAACCCTGGGGGGGGAGAGACCCAGTACTTC. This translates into CASSNPGGGETQYF.

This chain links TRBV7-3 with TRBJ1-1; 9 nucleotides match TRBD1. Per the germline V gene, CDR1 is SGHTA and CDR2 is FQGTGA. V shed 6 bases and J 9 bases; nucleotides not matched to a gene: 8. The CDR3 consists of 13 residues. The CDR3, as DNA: TGTGCCAGCAGTCAAACCGGACAGGGGAAAGCTTTCTTT. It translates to CASSQTGQGKAFF.

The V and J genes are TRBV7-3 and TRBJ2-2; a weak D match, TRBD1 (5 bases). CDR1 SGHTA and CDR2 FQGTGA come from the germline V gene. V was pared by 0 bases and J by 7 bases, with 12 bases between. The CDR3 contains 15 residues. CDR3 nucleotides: TGTGCCAGCAGCTTAACGAACCCAGGGCGCGGGGAGCTGTTTTTT. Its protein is CASSLTNPGRGELFF. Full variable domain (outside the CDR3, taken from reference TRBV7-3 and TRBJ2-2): GAGVSQTPSNKVTEKGKYVELRCDPISGHTALYWYRQSLGQGPEFLIYFQGTGAADDSGLPNDRFFAVRPEGSVSTLKIQRTERGDSAVYLCASSLTNPGRGELFFGEGSRLTVL.

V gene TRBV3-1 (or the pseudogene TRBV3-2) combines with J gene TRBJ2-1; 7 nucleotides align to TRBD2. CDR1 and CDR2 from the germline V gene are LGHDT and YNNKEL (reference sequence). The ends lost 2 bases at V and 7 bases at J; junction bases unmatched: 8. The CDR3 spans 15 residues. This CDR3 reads CASSQPDLGGNEQFF. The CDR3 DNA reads TGTGCCAGCAGCCAACCGGACCTGGGGGGGAATGAGCAGTTCTTC.

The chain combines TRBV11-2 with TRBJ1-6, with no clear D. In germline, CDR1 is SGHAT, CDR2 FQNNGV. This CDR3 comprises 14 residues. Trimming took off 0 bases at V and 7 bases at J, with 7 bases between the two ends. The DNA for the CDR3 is TGTGCCAGCAGCTTAGATGGAGGGAATTCACCCCTCCACTTT. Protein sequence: CASSLDGGNSPLHF.

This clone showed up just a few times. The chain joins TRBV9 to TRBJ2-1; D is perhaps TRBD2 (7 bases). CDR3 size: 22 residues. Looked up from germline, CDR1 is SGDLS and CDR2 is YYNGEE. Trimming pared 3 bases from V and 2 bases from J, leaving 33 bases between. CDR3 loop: CASSAERGGARDYLTAYNEQFF. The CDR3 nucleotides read TGTGCCAGCAGCGCAGAACGTGGGGGGGCGCGGGACTACCTGACTGCCTACAATGAGCAGTTCTTC.

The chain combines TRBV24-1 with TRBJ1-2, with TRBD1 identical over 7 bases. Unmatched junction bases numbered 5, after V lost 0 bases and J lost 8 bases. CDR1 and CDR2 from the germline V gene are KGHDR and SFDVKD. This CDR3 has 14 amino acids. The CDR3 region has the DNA TGTGCCACCAGTGATTTGAAGGGGGCGAAGGGCTACACCTTC. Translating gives CATSDLKGAKGYTF.

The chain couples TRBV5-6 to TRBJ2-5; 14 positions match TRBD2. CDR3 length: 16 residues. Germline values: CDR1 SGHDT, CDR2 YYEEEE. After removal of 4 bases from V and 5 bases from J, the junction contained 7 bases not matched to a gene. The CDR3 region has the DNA TGTGCCAGCAGCCTTGGACTAGCGGGGGGCCGTGAGACCCAGTACTTC. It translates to CASSLGLAGGRETQYF.